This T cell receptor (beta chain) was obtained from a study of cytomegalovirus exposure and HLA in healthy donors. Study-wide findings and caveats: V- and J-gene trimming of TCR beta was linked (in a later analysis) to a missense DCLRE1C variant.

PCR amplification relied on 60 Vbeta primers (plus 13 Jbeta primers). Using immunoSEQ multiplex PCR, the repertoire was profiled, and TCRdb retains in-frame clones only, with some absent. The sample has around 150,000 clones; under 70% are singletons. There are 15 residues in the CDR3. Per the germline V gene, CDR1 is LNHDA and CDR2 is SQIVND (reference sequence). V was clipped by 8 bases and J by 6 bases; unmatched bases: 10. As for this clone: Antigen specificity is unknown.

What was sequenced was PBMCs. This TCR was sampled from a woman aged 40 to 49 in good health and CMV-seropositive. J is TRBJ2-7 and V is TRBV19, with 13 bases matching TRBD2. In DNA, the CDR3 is TGTGCCAGTGCATCTCAACTAGCGGGAGGGGCCGAGCAGTACTTC. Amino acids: CASASQLAGGAEQYF.